The rows below give T cell receptor beta chains drawn from one sample of a study of T cell responses to AZD1222 COVID-19 vaccine. The assay was immunoSEQ multiplex PCR, and TCRdb's table has in-frame clones only and misses some. In the table there are 150,000 to 200,000 clones, about 87% of which are singletons. The sequences come from peripheral blood, collected 28 days after the second dose of the MenACWY control vaccine. The receptors derive from an adult who received the MenACWY meningococcal vaccine as a control. CDR3s include the opening cysteine and the closing phenylalanine or tryptophan. The D gene is left open where the match is weak. Not every row has a clone size; where given, it reads once, few, many or a size class.

once | TRBJ2-3 | NA | TRBV7-2 | TGTGCCAGCAGCCCCGAGGGACCCTGGACTCTCCCAGATACGCAGTATTTT | CASSPEGPWTLPDTQYF
NA | TRBJ1-2 | NA | TRBV9 | TGTGCCAGCAGGGACGGAATCCGGGCAGGTGGCTACACCTTC | CASRDGIRAGGYTF
once | TRBJ2-2 | NA | TRBV7-3 | TGTGCCAGCAGCCTGCGCCTAACCGGGGAGCTGTTTTTT | CASSLRLTGELFF
NA | TRBJ2-2 | TRBD2 | TRBV29-1 | TGCAGCGTTGAAGAGCTAGCGGGATGGGGGAACACCGGGGAGCTGTTTTTT | CSVEELAGWGNTGELFF
NA | TRBJ2-7 | NA | TRBV7-2 | TGTGCCAGCAGCTTAGCTGGCGTACAGAGGTCGCACGAGCAGTACTTC | CASSLAGVQRSHEQYF
NA | TRBJ1-1 | NA | TRBV5-6 | TGTGCCAGCAGCCTTACTCTAGCGTCTGAAGCTTTCTTT | CASSLTLASEAFF
NA | TRBJ1-6 | NA | TRBV12-3/TRBV12-4 | TGTGCCAGCACTAGCTATCAGGGGTCACCCCTCCACTTT | CASTSYQGSPLHF
NA | TRBJ1-1 | NA | TRBV29-1 | TGCAGCGTTGTTGACAGTAACACTGAAGCTTTCTTT | CSVVDSNTEAFF
NA | TRBJ1-1 | NA | TRBV15 | TGTGCCACCAGCAATGGCCGCTGGGGGACTGAAGCTTTCTTT | CATSNGRWGTEAFF
NA | TRBJ2-5 | NA | TRBV28 | TGTGCCAGCACCCGCCCGCAGGTGACCCAGTACTTC | CASTRPQVTQYF
NA | TRBJ2-1 | TRBD2 | TRBV29-1 | TGCAGCGTTGTCGCACTAGCGGGAGGGCATGAGCAGTTCTTC | CSVVALAGGHEQFF
NA | TRBJ2-7 | NA | TRBV20-1 | TGCAGTGCTAGAAGGACACCGGAGCAGTACTTC | CSARRTPEQYF
NA | TRBJ1-1 | NA | TRBV5-8 | TGTGCCAGCAGCTTTGCCCGGGGAGGCGACACTGAAGCTTTCTTT | CASSFARGGDTEAFF
NA | TRBJ1-2 | NA | TRBV14 | TGTGCCAGCAGCCAGGGAGCATTTTATAACTATGGCTACACCTTC | CASSQGAFYNYGYTF
NA | TRBJ1-5 | NA | TRBV7-3 | TGTGCCAGCAGCCAGGACCCGCATGAGCCCCAGCATTTT | CASSQDPHEPQHF
NA | TRBJ2-5 | TRBD1 | TRBV9 | TGTGCCAGCAGCGTTGGACAGGGGACTCCCGGGACCCAGTACTTC | CASSVGQGTPGTQYF
NA | TRBJ2-1 | NA | TRBV29-1 | TGCACCCTATTGGGTGGGGGAAGGGGGTACGGGCAGTTCTTC | CTLLGGGRGYGQFF
NA | TRBJ2-7 | TRBD2 | TRBV7-8 | TGTGCCAGCAGCACCACTAGCGGGAGTCGTAGCGAGCAGTACTTC | CASSTTSGSRSEQYF
NA | TRBJ2-3 | NA | TRBV27 | TGTGCCAGCAGTTTCCTTAGCACAGATACGCAGTATTTT | CASSFLSTDTQYF
once | TRBJ1-6 | TRBD1 | TRBV28 | TGTGCCAGCAGTTTAACAGGACAGGGGAATTCACCCCTCCACTTT | CASSLTGQGNSPLHF
NA | TRBJ2-5 | TRBD2 | TRBV6-5 | TGTGCCAGCAGTTACAAACTAGCGGGAGACCCGGAGACCCAGTACTTC | CASSYKLAGDPETQYF
NA | TRBJ1-3 | NA | TRBV2 | TGTGCCAGCACCGTATCGACAGCCCACTCTGGAAACACCATATATTTT | CASTVSTAHSGNTIYF
once | TRBJ1-6 | NA | TRBV18 | TGTGCCAGCTCACCGGTTCGAAATTCACCCCTCCACTTT | CASSPVRNSPLHF
NA | TRBJ2-2 | TRBD2 | TRBV28 | TGTGCCAGCAGTCCAAGCGGGGTGGGCACCGGGGAGCTGTTTTTT | CASSPSGVGTGELFF
once | TRBJ1-5 | NA | TRBV7-2 | TGTGCCAGCAGCTTATTTACGGTTAGTTATAGCAATCAGCCCCAGCATTTT | CASSLFTVSYSNQPQHF
NA | TRBJ1-1 | TRBD1 | TRBV18 | TGTGCCAGCTCCCGGGACAGGGGTCTGTCTGAAGCTTTCTTT | CASSRDRGLSEAFF
NA | TRBJ2-5 | NA | TRBV24-1 | TGTGCCACCAGGGACTCCCAAGAGACCCAGTACTTC | CATRDSQETQYF
NA | TRBJ1-5 | NA | TRBV9 | TGTGCCAGCAGCGTAGTCCTCAAGGGGCAGCCCCAGCATTTT | CASSVVLKGQPQHF
NA | TRBJ2-6 | NA | TRBV21-1 | TGTGCCAGCAGCCCCCGGGACAGAATAAATTCGGGGGGTGGGGCCAACGTCCTGACTTTC | CASSPRDRINSGGGANVLTF
NA | TRBJ1-2 | NA | TRBV21-1 | TGTGCCAGCACCTCCTCCGGCGAAGGGGCAGGGGCAAACTATGGCTACACCTTC | CASTSSGEGAGANYGYTF
NA | TRBJ1-1 | TRBD1 | TRBV30 | TGTGCCTGGAGTGCCGGACAGGCCTCGGGAGCTTTCTTT | CAWSAGQASGAFF
NA | TRBJ1-2 | NA | TRBV24-1 | TGTGCCACTTCGGACAGCACCTATGGCTACACCTTC | CATSDSTYGYTF